This T cell receptor beta chain was sequenced for a study of blood T cell repertoires in COVID-19 (TCRdb year 2020). General notes on the study: The collaborator samples originated in the United States, Italy and Spain and spanned the acute and convalescent phases of COVID-19. A freely available public database, intended as a resource for researchers studying the immune response to SARS-CoV-2, is where the repertoires were released. Sample metadata almost always included a de-identified subject ID, COVID-19 status, age in years and sex. Deeply sampled blood TCRbeta repertoires from subjects exposed to, actively infected with, or recovered from COVID-19 were included in the dataset. Where available, HLA class I and class II types were obtained from metadata supplied by the sample provider rather than from assay-based typing. The material from the prospective study consisted of cDNA or gDNA derived from T cells, B-cell-depleted T cells, or PBMCs. The samples were drawn from two sources: the first 160 participants of the ongoing ImmuneRACE study, and some 1,300 subjects contributed by 6 global collaborators. Overall study outcomes, separate from this receptor: Clinical and demographic metadata were provided uncurated, with the amount varying by source and participant.

TCRbeta CDR3 regions were amplified from genomic DNA using the immunoSEQ Assay, a bias-controlled multiplex PCR. The study's own analysis went as follows. Within the assay, amplification of reference gene primers was used to estimate how many nucleated cells each sample contained. To quantify the absolute abundance of each unique TCRbeta CDR3 rearrangement, sequence reads were collapsed and filtered. Productive Simpson clonality was computed per sample as the square root of Simpson's diversity index over productive rearrangements. As stored in TCRdb, this immuneACCESS dataset retains in-frame rearrangements with V and J assigned. A fraction of the clones does not appear; measured against another copy, unresolved V genes explain less than half of the discrepancy, and the remainder lacks a known reason. The V and J calls and clone size were taken over from that table, and D and trimming were inferred from the DNA. The sample table lists 280,000 or so clones, nearly 90% of them with a count of one. The ten largest clones capture 1.7% of the sample.

Comments on this clone: Its antigen is currently not known. No qualities accompany the bases; no much larger clone lies one base away.

Participants in the prospective study were enrolled through a virtual design, were aged roughly 18 to 95 years, and lived in about 25 United States geographic areas. In the prospective study, cohorts were assigned on the basis of participant-reported clinical history obtained from a screening survey and a study questionnaire. Mobile phlebotomists in the prospective study collected whole blood, serum and a nasopharyngeal or oropharyngeal swab from every participant. Participants in the prospective study had the option to provide additional blood draws and questionnaires over a roughly two-month period. Before DNA extraction, blood samples from the prospective study were shipped at room temperature or frozen. The receptor was isolated from a woman aged 18-30 years with acute COVID-19. Sequencing was performed on PBMCs or T cells enriched from blood (not recorded which).

The CDR3 reads as follows: CASSQGADSRLVETQYF. The nucleotide sequence reads TGTGCCAGCAGCCAAGGGGCTGATTCAAGACTAGTAGAGACCCAGTACTTC. Here the chain combines TRBV14 and TRBJ2-5; a tentative D call is TRBD2 (6 bases match). Taken from the germline V gene, the CDR1 and CDR2 loops are SGHDN and FVKESK. The trim is 1 base for V and 4 bases for J, with a gap of 19 bases between the germline ends. The CDR3 covers 17 residues, taking in both the cysteine and the phenylalanine. Just CDR3 DNA is preserved here, 51 bases in frame from base 1.